This T cell receptor (beta chain) appears in the sequencing data of a study of blood T cell repertoires in COVID-19. Some clones are missing from TCRdb's copy, which holds only in-frame ones; the method was immunoSEQ multiplex PCR. The sample shows around 140,000 clones, 84% of them seen only once. Germline CDR1 and CDR2: MNHNS and SASEGT. J lost 9 bases, V lost 2 bases, and 8 bases had no gene match. The CDR3 runs to 15 residues. V and J are TRBV6-1 and TRBJ2-7; 12 nucleotides align to TRBD2. Sequenced sample: peripheral blood. This clonotype originated in a young man with COVID-19, enrolled during active disease. The CDR3 sequence is CASSERTSGIMGQYF. The CDR3 nucleotides are TGTGCCAGCAGTGAACGGACTAGCGGGATAATGGGGCAGTACTTC.